Sequencing of this TCR beta chain was carried out in a study of blood T cell repertoires in COVID-19. TCRdb's copy holds only in-frame clones and misses some; the assay was immunoSEQ multiplex PCR. The sample shows around 130,000 clones, approximately 90% of them seen only once. Specimen: peripheral blood. The receptor's source is a woman older than 75 with acute or convalescent COVID-19.

The CDR3 DNA sequence: TGTGCCAGCAGCTTGGGGGGACTAGCGGGGGAGAATGAGCAGTTCTTC. This translates into CASSLGGLAGENEQFF. The chain couples TRBV5-4 to TRBJ2-1; 14 bases agree with TRBD2. Trimming removed 0 bases from V and 7 bases from J; junction bases left unmatched: 3. The V gene's germline CDR1 is SGHNT and CDR2 YYREEE (reference sequence). This CDR3 has 16 residues. Complete variable domain (other parts from reference TRBV5-4 and TRBJ2-1): ETGVTQSPTHLIKTRGQQVTLRCSSQSGHNTVSWYQQALGQGPQFIFQYYREEENGRGNFPPRFSGLQFPNYSSELNVNALELDDSALYLCASSLGGLAGENEQFFGPGTRLTVL.